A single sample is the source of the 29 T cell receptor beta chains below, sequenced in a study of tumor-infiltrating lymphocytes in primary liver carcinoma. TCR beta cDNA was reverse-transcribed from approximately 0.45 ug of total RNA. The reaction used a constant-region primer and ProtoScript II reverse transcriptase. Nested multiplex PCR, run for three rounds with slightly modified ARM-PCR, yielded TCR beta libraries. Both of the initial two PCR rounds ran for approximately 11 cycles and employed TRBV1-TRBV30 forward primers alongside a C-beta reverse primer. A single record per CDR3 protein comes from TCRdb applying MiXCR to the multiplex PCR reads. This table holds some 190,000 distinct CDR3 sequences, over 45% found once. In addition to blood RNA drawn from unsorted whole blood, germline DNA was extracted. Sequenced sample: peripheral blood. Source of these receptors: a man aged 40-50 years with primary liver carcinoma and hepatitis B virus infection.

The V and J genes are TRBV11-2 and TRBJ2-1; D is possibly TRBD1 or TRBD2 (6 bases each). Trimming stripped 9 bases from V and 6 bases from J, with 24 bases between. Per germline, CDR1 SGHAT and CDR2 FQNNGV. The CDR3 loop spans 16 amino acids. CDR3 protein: CASILGGTVAGNEQFF. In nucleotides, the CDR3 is TGTGCCAGTATCTTAGGGGGGACGGTCGCAGGCAATGAGCAGTTCTTC.

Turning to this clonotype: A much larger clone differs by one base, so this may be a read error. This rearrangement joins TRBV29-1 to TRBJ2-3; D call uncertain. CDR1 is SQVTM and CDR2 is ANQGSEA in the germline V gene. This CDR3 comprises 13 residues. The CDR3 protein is CSVEVVSTYTQYF. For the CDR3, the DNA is TGCAGCGTTGAAGTCGTGAGCACATATACGCAGTATTTT.

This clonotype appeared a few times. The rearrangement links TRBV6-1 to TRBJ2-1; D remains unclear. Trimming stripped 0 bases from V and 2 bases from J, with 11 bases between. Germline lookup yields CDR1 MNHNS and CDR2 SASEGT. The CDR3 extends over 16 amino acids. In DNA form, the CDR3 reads TGTGCCAGCAGTGAAGCGAGGCGGAACCCCTACAATGAGCAGTTCTTC. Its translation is CASSEARRNPYNEQFF.

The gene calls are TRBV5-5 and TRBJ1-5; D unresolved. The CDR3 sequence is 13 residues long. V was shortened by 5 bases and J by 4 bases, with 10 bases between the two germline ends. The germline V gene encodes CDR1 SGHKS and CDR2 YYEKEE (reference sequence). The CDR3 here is CASSTDLNQPQHF. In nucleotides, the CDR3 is TGTGCCAGCAGTACGGACCTTAATCAGCCCCAGCATTTT.

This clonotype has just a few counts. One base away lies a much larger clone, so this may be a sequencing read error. The CDR3 here is CASIFDGSPYEQYF. The CDR3 DNA reads TGTGCCAGCATCTTCGACGGGAGTCCCTACGAGCAGTACTTC. The chain uses TRBV11-2 and TRBJ2-7; D may be TRBD2 (6 bases). V shed 7 bases and J shed 2 bases, with 15 bases lying between them. The length of the CDR3 is 14 residues. Germline lookup yields CDR1 SGHAT and CDR2 FQNNGV.

CDR3 in amino acids: CASLRTGIMNTEAFF. Written as DNA, the CDR3 is TGTGCCAGCTTACGGACAGGGATTATGAACACTGAAGCTTTCTTT. The gene calls are TRBV6-5 and TRBJ1-1; 8 bases match TRBD1. The J segment lost 0 bases and the V segment lost 8 bases, leaving 8 bases of the junction unmatched. CDR1 is MNHEY and CDR2 is SVGAGI in the germline V gene. The CDR3 is 15 residues long.

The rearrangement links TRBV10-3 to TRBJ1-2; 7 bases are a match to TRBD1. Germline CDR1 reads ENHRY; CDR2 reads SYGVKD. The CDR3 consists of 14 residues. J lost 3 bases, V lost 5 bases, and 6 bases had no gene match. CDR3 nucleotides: TGTGCCATCAGTCTTTCTGACAGGGACTATGGCTACACCTTC. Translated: CAISLSDRDYGYTF.

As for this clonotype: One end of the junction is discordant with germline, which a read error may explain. This CDR3 is CVSALPGTAYEQYF. CDR3 bases: TGTGTCAGCGCCTTGCCAGGTACAGCCTACGAGCAGTACTTC. J is TRBJ2-7 and V is TRBV6-1; no firm D call. CDR1 and CDR2 (germline): MNHNS, SASEGT. The CDR3 extends over 14 amino acids.

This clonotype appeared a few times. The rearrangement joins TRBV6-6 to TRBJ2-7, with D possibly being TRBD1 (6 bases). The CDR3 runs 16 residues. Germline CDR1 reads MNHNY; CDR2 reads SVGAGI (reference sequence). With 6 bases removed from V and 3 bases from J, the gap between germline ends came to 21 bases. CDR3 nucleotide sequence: TGTGCCAGCAGCCCCCGACAGGATACAGTACACTACGAGCAGTACTTC. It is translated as CASSPRQDTVHYEQYF.

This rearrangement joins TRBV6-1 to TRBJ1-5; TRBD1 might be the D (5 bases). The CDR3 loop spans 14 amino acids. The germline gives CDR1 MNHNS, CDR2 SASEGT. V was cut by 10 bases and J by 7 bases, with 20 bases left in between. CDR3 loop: CATLKVGQNQPQHF. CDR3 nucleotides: TGTGCCACCCTCAAGGTGGGGCAGAACCAGCCCCAGCATTTT.

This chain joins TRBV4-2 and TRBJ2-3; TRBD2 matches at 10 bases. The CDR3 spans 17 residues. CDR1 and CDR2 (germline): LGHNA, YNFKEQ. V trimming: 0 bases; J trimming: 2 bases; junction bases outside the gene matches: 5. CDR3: CASSQDWLAGATDTQYF. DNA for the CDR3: TGTGCCAGCAGCCAAGATTGGCTAGCGGGGGCCACAGATACGCAGTATTTT.

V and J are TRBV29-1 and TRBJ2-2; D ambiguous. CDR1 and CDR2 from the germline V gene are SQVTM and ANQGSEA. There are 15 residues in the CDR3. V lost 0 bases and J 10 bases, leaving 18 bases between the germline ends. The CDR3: CSVEDAAGVPVELFF. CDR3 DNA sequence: TGCAGCGTTGAAGACGCCGCTGGAGTCCCCGTGGAGCTGTTTTTT.

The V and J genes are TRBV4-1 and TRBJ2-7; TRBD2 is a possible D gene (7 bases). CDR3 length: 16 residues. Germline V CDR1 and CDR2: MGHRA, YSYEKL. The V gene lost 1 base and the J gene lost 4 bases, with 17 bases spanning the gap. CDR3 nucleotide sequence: TGCGCCAGCAGCCAAGCTATGTTACGGGGGGCTTACGAGCAGTACTTC. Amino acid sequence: CASSQAMLRGAYEQYF.

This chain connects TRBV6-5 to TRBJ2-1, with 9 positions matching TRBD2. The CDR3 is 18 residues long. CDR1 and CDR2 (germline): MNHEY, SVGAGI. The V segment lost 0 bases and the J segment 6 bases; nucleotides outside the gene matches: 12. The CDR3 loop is CASSYSSGGAGGLNEQFF. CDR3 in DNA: TGTGCCAGCAGTTACTCGAGCGGTGGAGCGGGAGGCCTCAATGAGCAGTTCTTC.

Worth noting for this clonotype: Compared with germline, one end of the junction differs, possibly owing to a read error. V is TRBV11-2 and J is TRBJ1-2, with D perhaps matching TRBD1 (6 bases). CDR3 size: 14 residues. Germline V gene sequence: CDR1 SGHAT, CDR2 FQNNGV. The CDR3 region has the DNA TGTGCCAGCAGCTCCCGGAGGGGGGTAGACGGCTACGCCTTC. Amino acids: CASSSRRGVDGYAF.

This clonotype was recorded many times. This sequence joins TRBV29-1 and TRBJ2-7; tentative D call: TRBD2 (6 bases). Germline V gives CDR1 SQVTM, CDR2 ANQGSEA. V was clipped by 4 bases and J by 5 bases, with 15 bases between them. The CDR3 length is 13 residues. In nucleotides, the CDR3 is TGCAGCGTTGGGGTCGGGGGTAGCAACGAGCAGTACTTC. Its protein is CSVGVGGSNEQYF.

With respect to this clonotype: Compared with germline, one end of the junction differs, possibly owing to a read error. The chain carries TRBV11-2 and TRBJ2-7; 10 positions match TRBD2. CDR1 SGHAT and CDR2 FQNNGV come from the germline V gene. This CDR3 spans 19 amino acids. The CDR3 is CASSLDGHPGLAFSYEQYF. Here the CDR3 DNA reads TGTGCCAGCAGCTTAGATGGGCACCCGGGACTAGCGTTCTCCTATGAGCAGTACTTC.

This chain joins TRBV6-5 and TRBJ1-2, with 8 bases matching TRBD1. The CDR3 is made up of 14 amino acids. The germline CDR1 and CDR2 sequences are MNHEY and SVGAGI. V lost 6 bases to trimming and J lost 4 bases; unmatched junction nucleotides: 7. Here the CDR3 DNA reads TGTGCCAGCAGAACGCTCACAGGGGGCTATGGCTACACCTTC. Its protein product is CASRTLTGGYGYTF.

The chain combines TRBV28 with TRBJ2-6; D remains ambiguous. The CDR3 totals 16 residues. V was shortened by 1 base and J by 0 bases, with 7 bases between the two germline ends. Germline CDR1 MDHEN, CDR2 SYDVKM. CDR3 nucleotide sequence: TGTGCCAGCAGTTTATTCCCAGGCTCTGGGGCCAACGTCCTGACTTTC. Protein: CASSLFPGSGANVLTF.

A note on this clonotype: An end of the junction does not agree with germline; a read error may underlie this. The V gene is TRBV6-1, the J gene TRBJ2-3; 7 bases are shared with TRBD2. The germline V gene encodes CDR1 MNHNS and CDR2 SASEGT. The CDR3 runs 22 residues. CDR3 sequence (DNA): TGTGCCAGCAGCCCGGACAAGGTCCGTTGGGGTTCGGCGGGAGCTCGGGCAGATACGCAGTACTTT. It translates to CASSPDKVRWGSAGARADTQYF.

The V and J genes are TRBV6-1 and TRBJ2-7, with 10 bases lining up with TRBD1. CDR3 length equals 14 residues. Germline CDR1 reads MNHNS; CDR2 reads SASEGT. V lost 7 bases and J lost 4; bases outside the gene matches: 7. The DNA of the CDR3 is TGTGCCAGCACCCGGACAGGGGGAATATACGAGCAGTACTTC. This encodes CASTRTGGIYEQYF.

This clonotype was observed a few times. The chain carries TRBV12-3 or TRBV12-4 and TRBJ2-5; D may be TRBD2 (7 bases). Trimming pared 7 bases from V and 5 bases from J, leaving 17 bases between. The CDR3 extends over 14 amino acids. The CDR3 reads CASTQEGGLETQYF. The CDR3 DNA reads TGTGCCAGCACTCAAGAGGGGGGGCTGGAGACCCAGTACTTC.

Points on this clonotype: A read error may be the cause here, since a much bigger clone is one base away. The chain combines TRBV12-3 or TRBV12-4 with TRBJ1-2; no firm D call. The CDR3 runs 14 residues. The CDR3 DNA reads TGTACCAGCAGTTTAGCATGGGTGGAGGATGGCTACACCTTC. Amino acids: CTSSLAWVEDGYTF.

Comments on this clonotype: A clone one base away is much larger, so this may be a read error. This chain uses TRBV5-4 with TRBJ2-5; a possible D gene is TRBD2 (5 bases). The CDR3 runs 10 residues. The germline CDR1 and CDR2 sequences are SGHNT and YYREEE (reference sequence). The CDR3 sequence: CASSRETLYF. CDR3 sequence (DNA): TGTGCCAGCAGCAGGGAGACCCTGTACTTC.

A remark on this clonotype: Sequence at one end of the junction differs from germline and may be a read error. Written as DNA, the CDR3 is TGTGCCCGCAGCGCAGGAGGCTCTGGGGCCGACGTCCTGACTTTC. Translating it yields CARSAGGSGADVLTF. The gene calls are TRBV10-3 and TRBJ2-6, with D possibly being TRBD1 or TRBD2 (5 bases each). Per germline, CDR1 ENHRY and CDR2 SYGVKD. The CDR3 runs 15 residues.

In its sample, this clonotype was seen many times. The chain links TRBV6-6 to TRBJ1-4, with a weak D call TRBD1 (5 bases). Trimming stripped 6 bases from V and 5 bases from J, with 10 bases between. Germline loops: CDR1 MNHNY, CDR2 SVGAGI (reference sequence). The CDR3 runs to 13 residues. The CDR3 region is CASSHRQNEKLFF. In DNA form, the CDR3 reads TGTGCCAGCAGCCACAGACAGAATGAAAAACTGTTTTTT.

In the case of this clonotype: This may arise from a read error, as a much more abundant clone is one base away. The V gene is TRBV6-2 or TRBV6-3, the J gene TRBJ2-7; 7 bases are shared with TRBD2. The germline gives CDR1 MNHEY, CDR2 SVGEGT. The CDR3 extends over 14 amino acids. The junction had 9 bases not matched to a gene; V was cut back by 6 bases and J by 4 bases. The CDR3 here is CASRRGSSGYEQYF. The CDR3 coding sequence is TGTGCCAGCAGACGCGGGAGTAGCGGTTACGAGCAGTACTTC.

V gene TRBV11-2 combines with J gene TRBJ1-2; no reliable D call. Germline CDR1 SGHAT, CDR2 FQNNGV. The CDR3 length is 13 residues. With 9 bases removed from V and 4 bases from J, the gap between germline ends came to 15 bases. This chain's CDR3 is CASNLGGVYGYTF. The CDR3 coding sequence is TGTGCCAGTAACTTAGGAGGAGTCTATGGCTACACCTTC.

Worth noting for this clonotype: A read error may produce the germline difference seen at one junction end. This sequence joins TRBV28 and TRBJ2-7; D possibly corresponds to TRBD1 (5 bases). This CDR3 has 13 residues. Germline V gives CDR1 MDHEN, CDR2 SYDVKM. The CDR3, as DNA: TGTGCCAGCAGTACCCAGGGTGCGTACGAGCAGTACTTT. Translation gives CASSTQGAYEQYF.